A selection of T cell receptor beta chains follows, all from one sample in a study of human T cells and chemical hapten exposure. TCRdb itself ran the RACE reads through MiXCR, one entry per CDR3 protein. Here the sample spans approximately 320,000 distinct CDR3 sequences, around 5.5% being singletons. Sequenced material: whole blood, taken in connection with sensitization to the hapten diphenylcyclopropenone (DPC). Source of these receptors: a woman under 30 with alopecia areata. Some clones in this sample may be carry-over from other donors' samples. The CDR3 runs from the conserved cysteine through the conserved F or W. The D gene is left open where the match is weak. Size values are once, few and many counts, or a class for expanded clones, and some rows have none.

D gene,J gene,V gene,clone size,CDR3 DNA,CDR3 protein
NA,TRBJ2-7,TRBV19,NA,TGTGCCAGTTGTAAGGGGGGGTTCGACGAGCAGTACTTC,CASCKGGFDEQYF
NA,TRBJ2-1,TRBV11-2,many,TGTGCCAGCAGCTTAGATAGCTCGCGGAATGAGCAGTTCTTC,CASSLDSSRNEQFF
NA,TRBJ1-1,TRBV6-1,many,TGTGCCAGCAGCACACAGGGGAACACTGAAGCTTTCTTT,CASSTQGNTEAFF
TRBD1,TRBJ1-6,TRBV7-2,few,TGTGCCAGCAGCTTACAACCGGGACAGACTAATTCACCCCTCCACTTT,CASSLQPGQTNSPLHF
TRBD1,TRBJ2-7,TRBV4-2,NA,TGTGCCAGCAGCGACCAGACAGGGGTTATAGAGCAGTACTTC,CASSDQTGVIEQYF
NA,TRBJ1-4,TRBV6-2/TRBV6-3,few,TGTGCCAGCAGTTACTCGTTGCCTTTGGATGAAAAACTGTTTTTT,CASSYSLPLDEKLFF
NA,TRBJ2-3,TRBV24-1,many,TGTGCCACCAGTGATACAGGGTTCGCAGATACGCAGTATTTT,CATSDTGFADTQYF
NA,TRBJ2-7,TRBV9,NA,TGTGCCAGCAGCCAGGGCAGCCCTGACTACGAGCAGTACTTC,CASSQGSPDYEQYF
TRBD2,TRBJ2-3,TRBV14,many,TGTGCCAGCAGCCAGATTTCTAGCGGGGGTGCAGATACGCAGTATTTT,CASSQISSGGADTQYF
NA,TRBJ1-1,TRBV15,many,TGTGCCACCAGCAGAGAGGGGTGGGACACTGAAGCTTTCTTT,CATSREGWDTEAFF
NA,TRBJ2-1,TRBV6-4,NA,TGTGCCAGCAGTGCTCGTCTAGAAAATGAGCAGTTCTTC,CASSARLENEQFF
NA,TRBJ2-6,TRBV10-3,many,TGTGCCACCGACGATCCCCTCTCTGGGGCCAACGTCCTGACTTTC,CATDDPLSGANVLTF
NA,TRBJ1-1,TRBV5-1,NA,TGCGCCAGCAGAGAAATTGGGGGTAGCGGCACTGAAGCTTTCTTT,CASREIGGSGTEAFF
TRBD1,TRBJ1-1,TRBV29-1,NA,TGCAGCGTTGGGACAGGGGGAGGGAGAAGCACTGAAGCTTTCTTT,CSVGTGGGRSTEAFF
NA,TRBJ2-3,TRBV13,few,TGTGCCAGCAGGCCCAAATCCACAGATACGCAGTATTTT,CASRPKSTDTQYF
NA,TRBJ1-1,TRBV6-6,NA,TGTGCCAGCAGTTATGATCGCAGGAACACTGAAGCTTTCTTT,CASSYDRRNTEAFF
TRBD1,TRBJ2-1,TRBV5-1,many,TGCGCCAGCAGCTTGACAGGGGATGGGTACAATGAGCAGTTCTTC,CASSLTGDGYNEQFF
NA,TRBJ2-3,TRBV6-5,many,TGTGCCGCTCAGGGAGACGGCACAGATACGCAGTATTTT,CAAQGDGTDTQYF
NA,TRBJ1-1,TRBV7-2,many,TGTGCCAGCAGCTTAGAATATCAGGGCCAAGCTTTCTTT,CASSLEYQGQAFF
NA,TRBJ2-1,TRBV9,many,TGTGCCAGCAGCCCGGGCCCGCTCAATGAGCAGTTCTTC,CASSPGPLNEQFF
NA,TRBJ2-5,TRBV12-3/TRBV12-4,NA,TGTGCCAGCAGTTATCCAGCCCTCGATGAGACCCAGTACTTC,CASSYPALDETQYF
NA,TRBJ2-1,TRBV12-3/TRBV12-4,few,TGTGCCAGCAGTCCTCAGGGGAGGGATGAGCAGTTCTTC,CASSPQGRDEQFF
TRBD1,TRBJ1-4,TRBV10-3,few,TGTGCCATCAGCCACGGGACAGGGACTGACGAAAAACTGTTTTTT,CAISHGTGTDEKLFF
NA,TRBJ2-3,TRBV4-3,NA,TGCGCCAGCAGCCGAACGACAGTCACAGATACGCAGTATTTT,CASSRTTVTDTQYF
NA,TRBJ1-2,TRBV5-5,NA,TGTGCCAGCAGCTTGGCTCTGGGATATGGCTACACCTTC,CASSLALGYGYTF
TRBD1,TRBJ1-6,TRBV18,NA,TGTGCCAGCTCACCGGGACAGGGGGTAGATTCACCCCTCCACTTT,CASSPGQGVDSPLHF
NA,TRBJ1-2,TRBV27,NA,TGTGCCAGCAGTTCACGGTCGAACTATGGCTACACCTTC,CASSSRSNYGYTF
TRBD1,TRBJ2-3,TRBV7-2,NA,TGTGCCAGCAGCTCCGGGACAGGGGCGAGCACAGATACGCAGTATTTT,CASSSGTGASTDTQYF
NA,TRBJ1-2,TRBV3-1,few,TGTGCCAGCAGCCAATTGGATGGGTATGGCTACACCTTC,CASSQLDGYGYTF
NA,TRBJ2-7,TRBV7-7,many,TGTGCTAGCAGCTTAGCGCCGGGACAAACCTACGAGCAGTACTTC,CASSLAPGQTYEQYF
NA,TRBJ2-3,TRBV4-2,NA,TGTGCCAGCAGCTTCTCCGATTTGCCAAGCACAGATACGCAGTATTTT,CASSFSDLPSTDTQYF
NA,TRBJ2-5,TRBV5-4,few,TGTGCCAGCAGCCCGCACTTCCAAGAGACCCAGTACTTC,CASSPHFQETQYF
TRBD2,TRBJ2-3,TRBV20-1,few,TGCAGTGCTACACAGATTAGCGGGGGCCCCGGCACTACACTAGGCACGCAGTATTTT,CSATQISGGPGTTLGTQYF
NA,TRBJ2-6,TRBV5-1,NA,TGCGCCAGCAGCTTGGCCGGGGGATCCTCTGGGGCCAACGTCCTGACTTTC,CASSLAGGSSGANVLTF
NA,TRBJ1-5,TRBV6-5,few,TGTGCCAGCAGACCCTGGGGGGGGGCGAAGGATCAGCCCCAGCATTTT,CASRPWGGAKDQPQHF
NA,TRBJ1-1,TRBV3-1,few,TGTGCCAGCAGCTTACAGCATCCCCGGGAACGTCGGACTGAAGCTTTCTTT,CASSLQHPRERRTEAFF
NA,TRBJ2-1,TRBV6-2/TRBV6-3,many,TGTGCCAGCAGTTACCTCAGATACAATGAGCAGTTCTTC,CASSYLRYNEQFF
NA,TRBJ1-2,TRBV7-2,many,TGTGCCAGCAGCCGACAGTTTAACTATGGCTACACCTTC,CASSRQFNYGYTF
NA,TRBJ1-4,TRBV27,few,TGTGCCAGCAGTTTATCCGGGGGAGGTGGAAAACTGTTTTTT,CASSLSGGGGKLFF
TRBD2,TRBJ2-6,TRBV10-3,few,TGTGCCATCAGTGCCGGGACTAGCGGCTTCTCTGGGGCCAACGTCCTGACTTTC,CAISAGTSGFSGANVLTF
NA,TRBJ1-2,TRBV11-2,many,TGTGCCAGCAGCTTCGAATCCCCAGGGGTGTATGGCTACACCTTC,CASSFESPGVYGYTF
NA,TRBJ1-2,TRBV6-5,NA,TGTGCCAGCAGGCCCGGGGCAGCCTTGGCCTATGGCTACACCTTC,CASRPGAALAYGYTF
TRBD1,TRBJ2-5,TRBV6-4,many,TGTGCCAGCAGTGCGCCTGGGGGACAGCGTTTAGAGACCCAGTACTTC,CASSAPGGQRLETQYF
TRBD1,TRBJ1-4,TRBV28,NA,TGTGCCAGCAGTTCCCCTGGACAGGGGCCAAAACTGTTTTTT,CASSSPGQGPKLFF
NA,TRBJ1-2,TRBV5-4,NA,TGTGCCAGCAGCTTGGTTGGCAGGGACGGGGGCTACACCTTC,CASSLVGRDGGYTF
NA,TRBJ2-3,TRBV21-1,few,TGTGCCAGCAGCAAGAGAGCGGGGGGAGATTCTCCAGATACGCAGTATTTT,CASSKRAGGDSPDTQYF
NA,TRBJ2-7,TRBV12-3/TRBV12-4,few,TGTGCCAGCAGTTTTCGCATTCACGAGCAGTACTTC,CASSFRIHEQYF
NA,TRBJ2-1,TRBV11-2,many,TGTGCCAGCAGCCCCCTTCCGAAGGGCTATGAGCAGTTCTTC,CASSPLPKGYEQFF
NA,TRBJ1-3,TRBV6-1,many,TGTGCCAGCAGTCTACAGGGAAACACCATATATTTT,CASSLQGNTIYF
NA,TRBJ2-5,TRBV7-3,few,TGTGCCAGCAGCTTAAGGGCAGGGAGACTCGAGACCCAGTACTTC,CASSLRAGRLETQYF
TRBD1,TRBJ1-2,TRBV29-1,many,TGCAGCGTGGATGGACAGGGAGATGGCTACACCTTC,CSVDGQGDGYTF